These 19 T cell receptor beta chains originate from one sample sequenced in a study of blood T cell repertoires in COVID-19 (dated by TCRdb to 2018 to 2020). The library was prepared using the immunoSEQ multiplex PCR assay. The source is immuneACCESS, and TCRdb retained only in-frame sequences with V and J called. Part of the clones is not carried over; for the studies checked, unresolved V genes explain less than half of this, and the remainder is unexplained. This sample comprises under 500,000 clones, nearly 90% of them detected only once. Jointly, the top ten make up nearly 2% of the sample. The sample was PBMCs or T cells enriched from blood (not recorded which). These receptors were taken from a woman aged 18-30 years with acute COVID-19.

The V gene is TRBV6-5, the J gene TRBJ2-7; no definite D call. CDR1 and CDR2 from the germline V gene are MNHEY and SVGAGI. This CDR3 has 13 amino acids. Trimming removed 2 bases from V and 0 bases from J, with 5 bases in between. The CDR3 nucleotides are TGTGCCAGCAGTTACCGTCCCTCCTACGAGCAGTACTTC. Translated, it gives CASSYRPSYEQYF.

The chain is built from TRBV12-3 or TRBV12-4 and TRBJ1-6; D is undetermined. Trimming took off 5 bases at V and 7 bases at J, with 6 bases between the two ends. This CDR3 comprises 12 residues. CDR3 sequence (DNA): TGTGCCAGCAGTCGAGGGAATTCACCCCTCCACTTT. Its protein is CASSRGNSPLHF.

This clone was recorded once. CDR3 sequence: CASSGSSGSLYF. The CDR3 nucleotides read TGTGCCAGCAGCGGGTCTAGCGGATCCTTGTACTTC. J is TRBJ2-7 and V is TRBV9, with 7 bases lining up with TRBD2. The germline V gene has CDR1 SGDLS and CDR2 YYNGEE. This CDR3 has 12 amino acids. The V segment lost 3 bases and the J segment 12 bases; nucleotides outside the gene matches: 9.

In DNA, the CDR3 is TGTGCCTTCCTAGGGGGACAATACGAGCAGTACTTC. Its translation is CAFLGGQYEQYF. This chain uses TRBV30 with TRBJ2-7; possible D gene TRBD1, 6 bases. This CDR3 comprises 12 residues. V was shortened by 7 bases and J by 4 bases, with 14 bases between the two germline ends. CDR1 GTSNPN and CDR2 SVGIG come from the germline V gene (reference sequence).

A single count supports this clone. The chain employs TRBV7-2 and TRBJ1-4, with D possibly being TRBD1 (6 bases). Per germline, CDR1 SGHTA and CDR2 FQGNSA. The CDR3 totals 14 residues. V gave up 1 base and J gave up 7 bases, with 10 bases separating them. The CDR3 sequence: CASSLGTEREKLFF. In nucleotides, the CDR3 is TGTGCCAGCAGCTTAGGGACAGAGCGTGAAAAACTGTTTTTT.

The chain is built from TRBV19 and TRBJ1-1; D uncertain. Trimming stripped 7 bases from V and 8 bases from J, with 11 bases between. CDR1 is LNHDA, CDR2 SQIVND, per germline (reference sequence). The CDR3 covers 11 residues. The CDR3 bases are TGTGCCAGTATTGGCGTCAGGGAAGCTTTCTTT. Protein product: CASIGVREAFF.

The rearrangement links TRBV28 to TRBJ2-7; 10 bases line up with TRBD1. The germline gives CDR1 MDHEN, CDR2 SYDVKM. The CDR3 is 15 residues long. Losses at the gene ends were 4 bases for V and 4 bases for J; bases not matched to a gene: 7. This chain's CDR3 is CASSSPGQGLYEQYF. For the CDR3, the DNA is TGTGCCAGCAGTTCACCGGGACAGGGGCTATACGAGCAGTACTTC.

This chain joins TRBV7-2 and TRBJ2-1, with 13 bases that match TRBD2. The CDR3 loop spans 15 amino acids. Per the germline V gene, CDR1 is SGHTA and CDR2 is FQGNSA. V was clipped by 4 bases and J by 9 bases; unmatched bases: 6. The CDR3 loop reads CASSYRTSGSSEQFF. DNA of the CDR3: TGTGCCAGCAGCTACCGGACTAGCGGGAGTTCTGAGCAGTTCTTC. The whole variable domain, filled in from reference TRBV7-2 and TRBJ2-1, reads GAGVSQSPSNKVTEKGKDVELRCDPISGHTALYWYRQSLGQGLEFLIYFQGNSAPDKSGLPSDRFSAERTGGSVSTLTIQRTQQEDSAVYLCASSYRTSGSSEQFFGPGTRLTVL.

This chain joins TRBV5-4 and TRBJ2-5; D perhaps matches TRBD2 (6 bases). The V gene's germline CDR1 is SGHNT and CDR2 YYREEE (reference sequence). The CDR3 is 15 residues long. The V gene lost 0 bases and the J gene lost 4 bases, with 13 bases spanning the gap. The CDR3 coding sequence is TGTGCCAGCAGCTTGGCTGCGGGGTACGGAGAGACCCAGTACTTC. Residues: CASSLAAGYGETQYF.

This sequence joins TRBV18 and TRBJ2-7, with D tentatively TRBD1 (6 bases). Deletions cut 3 bases from V and 0 bases from J, with 12 bases between. Germline V gene data show CDR1 as KGHSH and CDR2 as LQKENI. This CDR3 region has 15 residues. The CDR3 sequence is CASSPKTGGSYEQYF. For the CDR3, the DNA is TGTGCCAGCTCACCCAAGACAGGTGGCTCCTACGAGCAGTACTTC.

The chain uses TRBV2 and TRBJ2-7; 9 bases align to TRBD1. Germline trimming cut 9 bases from V and 6 bases from J; bases unmatched to any gene: 6. This CDR3 is built from 12 residues. From germline, CDR1 is SNHLY and CDR2 FYNNEI. For the CDR3, the DNA is TGTGCCAGAAGGACAGGGGAATCCGAGCAGTACTTC. Its protein product is CARRTGESEQYF. The variable domain in full, completed from reference TRBV2 and TRBJ2-7, reads EPEVTQTPSHQVTQMGQEVILRCVPISNHLYFYWYRQILGQKVEFLVSFYNNEISEKSEIFDDQFSVERPDGSNFTLKIRSTKLEDSAMYFCARRTGESEQYFGPGTRLTVT.

The chain joins TRBV5-1 to TRBJ2-7; TRBD2 matches at 8 bases. Germline CDR1 reads SGHRS; CDR2 reads YFSETQ. The CDR3 runs 14 residues. With V trimmed by 5 bases and J by 0 bases, 4 bases remained unmatched. The CDR3 DNA is TGCGCCAGCAGTTCTGGACTAGCCTCCTACGAGCAGTACTTC. Protein: CASSSGLASYEQYF.

This chain connects TRBV7-9 to TRBJ1-2; D unclear. Germline CDR1 is SEHNR and CDR2 is FQNEAQ (reference sequence). The CDR3 spans 14 residues. V was trimmed by 4 bases and J by 2 bases, leaving 11 bases between them. CDR3 coding DNA: TGTGCCAGCAGCTCTCCCGGCGGGAACTATGGCTACACCTTC. Its translation is CASSSPGGNYGYTF.

This clone was recorded once. This rearrangement joins TRBV4-2 to TRBJ1-2; 10 bases map to TRBD1. This CDR3 region has 15 residues. The V gene's germline CDR1 is LGHNA and CDR2 YNFKEQ. After removal of 1 base from V and 7 bases from J, the junction contained 6 bases not matched to a gene. CDR3 loop: CASSQAGQGIGGYTF. The CDR3 DNA follows: TGTGCCAGCAGCCAAGCGGGACAGGGGATCGGTGGCTACACCTTC.

The rearrangement links TRBV28 to TRBJ2-1, with D tentatively TRBD2 (5 bases). CDR1 is MDHEN and CDR2 is SYDVKM in the germline V gene. V lost 1 base to trimming and J lost 10 bases, with 17 bases between them. The CDR3 sequence is 15 residues long. The CDR3 protein is CASSLSSGPFGEQFF. CDR3 DNA: TGTGCCAGCAGTTTATCCAGCGGTCCTTTTGGGGAGCAGTTCTTC.

V usage is TRBV24-1 and J usage is TRBJ2-3; 7 bases match TRBD1. Germline lookup yields CDR1 KGHDR and CDR2 SFDVKD. With V trimmed by 2 bases and J by 5 bases, 9 bases remained unmatched. The CDR3 totals 16 residues. The CDR3 DNA reads as TGTGCCACCAGTGATTCTACGACAGGGCTGGGAGATACGCAGTATTTT. This translates into CATSDSTTGLGDTQYF.

This chain links TRBV28 with TRBJ2-3; 12 nucleotides agree with TRBD2. CDR1 and CDR2 from the germline V gene are MDHEN and SYDVKM. V shed 5 bases and J 7 bases; nucleotides not matched to a gene: 13. The CDR3 runs 17 residues. The CDR3 loop reads CASSTGLAGRPRNTQYF. The CDR3 coding sequence is TGTGCCAGCAGTACCGGACTAGCGGGACGGCCTCGGAATACGCAGTATTTT.

The V gene is TRBV7-9, the J gene TRBJ1-2; no definite D call. CDR1 SEHNR and CDR2 FQNEAQ come from the germline V gene (reference sequence). Trimming cost V 1 base and J 2 bases, with 8 bases left between them. The CDR3 loop spans 14 amino acids. The CDR3 protein is CASSLDTQNYGYTF. CDR3 nucleotides: TGTGCCAGCAGCTTAGATACACAAAACTATGGCTACACCTTC.

The chain links TRBV4-2 to TRBJ2-7; D is perhaps TRBD1 (6 bases). CDR1 LGHNA and CDR2 YNFKEQ come from the germline V gene. The CDR3 is 15 amino acids. The germline V and J ends were trimmed by 1 base and 2 bases, with 12 bases remaining between them. In nucleotides, the CDR3 is TGTGCCAGCAGCCAAGGGAGTGGACAGACCTACGAGCAGTACTTC. Protein product: CASSQGSGQTYEQYF.